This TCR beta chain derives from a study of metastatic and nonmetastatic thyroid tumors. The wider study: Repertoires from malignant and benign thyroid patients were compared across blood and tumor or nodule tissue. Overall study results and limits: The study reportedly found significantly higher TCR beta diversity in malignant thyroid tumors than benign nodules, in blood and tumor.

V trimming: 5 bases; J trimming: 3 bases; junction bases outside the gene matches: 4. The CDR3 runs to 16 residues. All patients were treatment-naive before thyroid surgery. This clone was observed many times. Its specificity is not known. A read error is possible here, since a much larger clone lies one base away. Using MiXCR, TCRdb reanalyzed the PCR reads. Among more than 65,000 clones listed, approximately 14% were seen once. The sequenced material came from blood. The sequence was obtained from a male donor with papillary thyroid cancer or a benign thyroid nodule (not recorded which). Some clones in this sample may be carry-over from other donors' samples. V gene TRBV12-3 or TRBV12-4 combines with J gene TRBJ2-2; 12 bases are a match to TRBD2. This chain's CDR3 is CASSRLAGEYTGELFF. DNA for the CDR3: TGTGCCAGCAGTCGACTAGCGGGAGAGTACACCGGGGAGCTGTTTTTT.